The clone carrying this T cell receptor beta chain was counted between two and nine times. Its antigen is as yet unknown. This sample was included in a study of T-cell reconstitution after alpha-beta-depleted transplantation in children. Study-wide results and limits: Several hundred expanded graft clones reportedly gave rise to the alpha-beta T cells present about two months after transplant.

Unique molecular identifiers were used to barcode this TCRbeta library. TCRdb reprocessed the PCR reads with MiXCR, giving one entry per CDR3 protein. The table shows approximately 500,000 distinct CDR3 sequences, with around 27% occurring only once. This CDR3 region has 13 residues. V was shortened by 3 bases and J by 2 bases, with 5 bases between the two germline ends. CDR1 is ENHRY and CDR2 is SYGVKD in the germline V gene. The clonotype was recovered from a boy younger than two with Wiskott-Aldrich syndrome, due to receive a stem cell transplant. The specimen comprised PBMCs, sampled before TCRalphabeta/CD19-depleted stem cell transplant. The gene calls are TRBV10-3 and TRBJ2-1; D is ambiguous. The CDR3 bases are TGTGCCATCAGTGAAAAGGCCTACAATGAGCAGTTCTTC. Its translation is CAISEKAYNEQFF.